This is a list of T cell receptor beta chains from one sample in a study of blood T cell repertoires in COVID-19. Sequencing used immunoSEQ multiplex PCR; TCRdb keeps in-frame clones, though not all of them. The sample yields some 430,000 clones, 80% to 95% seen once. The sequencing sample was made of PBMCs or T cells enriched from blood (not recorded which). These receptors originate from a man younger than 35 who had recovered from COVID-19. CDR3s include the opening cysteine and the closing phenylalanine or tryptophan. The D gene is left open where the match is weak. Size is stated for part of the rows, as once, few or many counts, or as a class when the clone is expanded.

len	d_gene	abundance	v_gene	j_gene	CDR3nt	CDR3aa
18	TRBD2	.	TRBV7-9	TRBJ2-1	TGTGCCAGCAGCTTCGAGACTAGCGGGAGGTTTCTCCGCAATGAGCAGTTCTTC	CASSFETSGRFLRNEQFF
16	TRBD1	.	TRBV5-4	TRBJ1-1	TGTGCCAGCAGCACAGCAGGGGGTCGAATCAACACTGAAGCTTTCTTT	CASSTAGGRINTEAFF
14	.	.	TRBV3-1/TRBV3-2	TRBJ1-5	TGTGCCAGCAGCGAACCAGGATTTAATCAGCCCCAGCATTTT	CASSEPGFNQPQHF
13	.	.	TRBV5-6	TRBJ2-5	TGTGCCAGCAGCATTGACTCCAAGAGACCCCAGTACTTC	CASSIDSKRPQYF
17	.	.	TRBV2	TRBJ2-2	TGTGCCAGCATGAAGGAGCTACAGGGCTCTAACACCGGGGAGCTGTTTTTT	CASMKELQGSNTGELFF
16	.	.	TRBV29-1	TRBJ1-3	TGCAGCGTTGAAGAAAGGGTCCAGGGAATGGGTAACACCATATATTTT	CSVEERVQGMGNTIYF
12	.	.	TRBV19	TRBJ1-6	TGTGCCAGTAGTAGGGGGGGTTCACCCCTCCACTTT	CASSRGGSPLHF
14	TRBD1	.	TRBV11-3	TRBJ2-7	TGTGCCAGCAGCTTAGCGGGACAGGGCTACGAGCAGTACTTC	CASSLAGQGYEQYF
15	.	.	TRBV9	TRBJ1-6	TGTGCCAGCAGCATAGACGGACAGCCCAATTCACCCCTCCACTTT	CASSIDGQPNSPLHF
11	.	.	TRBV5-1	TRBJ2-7	TGCGCCAGCAACCAGGGTTACGAGCAGTACTTC	CASNQGYEQYF
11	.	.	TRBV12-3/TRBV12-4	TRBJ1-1	TGTGCCAGCAGTTCAGGGTTAGAAGCTTTCTTT	CASSSGLEAFF
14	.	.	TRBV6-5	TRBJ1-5	TGTGCCAGCAGTCGCGGAGGTAGCAATCAGCCCCAGCATTTT	CASSRGGSNQPQHF
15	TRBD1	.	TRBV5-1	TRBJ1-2	TGCGCCAGCAGCTTGGCAGGGGGCGGTGGTTACGGCTACACCTTC	CASSLAGGGGYGYTF
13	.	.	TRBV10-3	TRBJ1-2	TGTGCCATCAGTGACCCCGTGGCAGAAGGCTACACCTTC	CAISDPVAEGYTF
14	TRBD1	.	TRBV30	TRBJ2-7	TGTGCCTGGAGTGTTAGACAGGGAGACTACGAGCAGTACTTC	CAWSVRQGDYEQYF
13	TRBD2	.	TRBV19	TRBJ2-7	TGTGCCAGTTCACTAGCGGGAGGTTACGAGCAGTACTTC	CASSLAGGYEQYF
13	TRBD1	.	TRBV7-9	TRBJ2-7	TGTGCCAGCAGCAAGGGACAGACCTACGAGCAGTACTTC	CASSKGQTYEQYF
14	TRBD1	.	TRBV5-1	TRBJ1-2	TGCGCCAGCAGCTCTGAGGGGACAGGGCTTGGCTACACCTTC	CASSSEGTGLGYTF
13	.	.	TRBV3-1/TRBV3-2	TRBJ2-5	TGTGCCAGCAGCCTTCTGGGAGGAGAGACCCAGTACTTC	CASSLLGGETQYF
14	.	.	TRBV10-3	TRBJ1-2	TGTGCCATCAGGGGCACTGGACAGAACTATGGCTACACCTTC	CAIRGTGQNYGYTF
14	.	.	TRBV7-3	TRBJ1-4	TGTGCCAGCAGCCCGCAGGGGTTTGGGGAAAAACTGTTTTTT	CASSPQGFGEKLFF
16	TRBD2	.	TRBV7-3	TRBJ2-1	TGTGCCAGCAGCTCGACTAGCGGCGTCTCCTACAATGAGCAGTTCTTC	CASSSTSGVSYNEQFF
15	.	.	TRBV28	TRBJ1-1	TGTGCCAGCAGTTTCATGGGACACGAGACCACTGAAGCTTTCTTT	CASSFMGHETTEAFF
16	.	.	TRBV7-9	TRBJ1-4	TGTGCCAGCAGCATGCCCCCGGGGGCAACTAATGAAAAACTGTTTTTT	CASSMPPGATNEKLFF
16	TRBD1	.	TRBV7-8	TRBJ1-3	TGTGCCAGCAGCTTCGGCCAGGGGGCGCGTGGAAACACCATATATTTT	CASSFGQGARGNTIYF
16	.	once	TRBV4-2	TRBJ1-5	TGTGCCAGCAGCCAAGCTCGGACAAAGAGCAATCAGCCCCAGCATTTT	CASSQARTKSNQPQHF
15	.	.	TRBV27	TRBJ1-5	TGTGCCAGCAGCCAAAATAACAGGGGCAATCAGCCCCAGCATTTT	CASSQNNRGNQPQHF
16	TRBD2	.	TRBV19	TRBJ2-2	TGTGCCAGTAGCCGTACTAGCGGGGCGAACACCGGGGAGCTGTTTTTT	CASSRTSGANTGELFF
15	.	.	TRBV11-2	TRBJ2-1	TGTGCCAGCAGCTCCCAGGGTGGGGCCTACAATGAGCAGTTCTTC	CASSSQGGAYNEQFF
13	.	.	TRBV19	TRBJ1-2	TGTGCCATCCAGACAGACCCTAACTATGGCTACACCTTC	CAIQTDPNYGYTF